This T cell receptor beta chain was sequenced during a study of regulatory T cells in long-lasting Graves disease. Study results and limitations: For persistent Graves' patients, TCR diversity was lower than for newly diagnosed ones. Because few samples were included, accuracy may have been lower.

This CDR3 region has 15 residues. V lost 4 bases and J 8 bases, leaving 21 bases between the germline ends. Germline assignment: CDR1 SGHDT and CDR2 YYEEEE. Building the TCR beta libraries relied on iRepertoire HTBI primers, and CDR3 regions underwent Arm-PCR. TCRdb used MiXCR to reprocess the multiplex PCR reads, holding one entry per CDR3 protein. The table shows around 400,000 distinct CDR3 sequences, with less than 20% occurring only once. Remarks on this clonotype: Its target is not known.

Specified time point: newly diagnosed GD, antithyroid drugs for less than 3 months. Extracted PBMC RNA gave rise to the TCR library. The source is a female donor with Graves disease. The source was peripheral blood mononuclear cells (PBMCs), collected at new diagnosis, from a patient treated with antithyroid drugs. This chain connects TRBV5-6 to TRBJ1-2; the D gene is possibly TRBD1 (5 bases). CDR3 loop: CASSVGTNRGEGYTF. Written as DNA, the CDR3 is TGTGCCAGCAGCGTCGGGACGAATCGTGGTGAAGGCTACACCTTC. The complete variable domain, with remaining parts taken from reference TRBV5-6 and TRBJ1-2, reads DAGVTQSPTHLIKTRGQQVTLRCSPKSGHDTVSWYQQALGQGPQFIFQYYEEEERQRGNFPDRFSGHQFPNYSSELNVNALLLGDSALYLCASSVGTNRGEGYTFGSGTRLTVV.